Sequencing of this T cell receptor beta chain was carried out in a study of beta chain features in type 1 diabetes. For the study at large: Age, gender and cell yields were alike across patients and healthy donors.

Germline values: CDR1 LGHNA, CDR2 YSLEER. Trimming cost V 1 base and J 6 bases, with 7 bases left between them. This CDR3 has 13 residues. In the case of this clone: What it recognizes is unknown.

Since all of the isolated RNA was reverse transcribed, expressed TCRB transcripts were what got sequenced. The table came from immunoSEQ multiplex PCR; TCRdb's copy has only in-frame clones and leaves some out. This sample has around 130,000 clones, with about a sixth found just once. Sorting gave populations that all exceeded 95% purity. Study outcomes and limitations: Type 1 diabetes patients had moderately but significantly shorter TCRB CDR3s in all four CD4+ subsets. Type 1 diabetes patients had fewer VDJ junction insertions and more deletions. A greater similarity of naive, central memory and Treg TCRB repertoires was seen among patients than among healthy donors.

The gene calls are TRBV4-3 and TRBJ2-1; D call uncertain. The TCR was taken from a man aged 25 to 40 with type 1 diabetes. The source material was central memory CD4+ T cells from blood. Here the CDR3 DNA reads TGCGCCAGCAGCCAAGCGGGTTTCAATGAGCAGTTCTTC. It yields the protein CASSQAGFNEQFF.